The rows below give T cell receptor beta chains drawn from one sample of a study of T-cell memory formation after mild COVID-19. TCRdb re-called the 5' RACE reads through MiXCR, storing one row per CDR3 protein. This table holds roughly 450,000 distinct CDR3 sequences, about a sixth found once. The sample consisted of PBMCs or a T cell subset sorted from them (not recorded which). The receptors stem from a man aged 18 to 30 who had mild COVID-19 (a few samples of this study predate the infection). Cell type and time point are not known. Both conserved end residues are part of each CDR3. The order of the fields is clone size, D gene, J gene, V gene, CDR3 protein, CDR3 DNA. A D gene is named only where the DNA matches it firmly. Size values are once, few and many counts, or a class for expanded clones, and some rows have none.

many,.,TRBJ1-5,TRBV3-1,CASSQDGYNQPQHF,TGTGCCAGCAGCCAAGACGGTTACAATCAGCCCCAGCATTTT
few,.,TRBJ1-1,TRBV6-6,CACGDNVNTEAFF,TGTGCCTGCGGAGACAACGTGAACACTGAAGCTTTCTTT
.,.,TRBJ2-5,TRBV19,CASSMSAGEETQYF,TGTGCCAGTAGTATGTCGGCAGGGGAAGAGACCCAGTACTTC
.,TRBD2,TRBJ2-7,TRBV27,CASSNGGDYEQYF,TGTGCCAGCAGCAATGGGGGGGATTACGAGCAGTACTTC
.,.,TRBJ2-3,TRBV19,CASSASMAQYF,TGTGCCAGTAGCGCTAGCATGGCGCAGTATTTT
.,TRBD1,TRBJ1-1,TRBV2,CASMIPTGENTEAFF,TGTGCCAGCATGATACCGACAGGGGAGAACACTGAAGCTTTCTTT
few,TRBD2,TRBJ2-1,TRBV13,CASSVPSGGTYNEQFF,TGTGCCAGCAGCGTCCCTAGCGGGGGCACCTACAATGAGCAGTTCTTC
few,TRBD1,TRBJ2-3,TRBV24-1,CATSSPDRGRTDTQYF,TGTGCCACCAGTTCCCCGGACAGGGGCCGCACAGATACGCAGTATTTT
.,TRBD2,TRBJ2-3,TRBV19,CASSSARTSGRGTDTQYF,TGTGCCAGTAGTTCAGCCCGGACTAGCGGGAGGGGCACAGATACGCAGTATTTT
few,TRBD2,TRBJ2-2,TRBV7-2,CASRPAGGGGELFF,TGTGCCAGCAGGCCAGCGGGGGGCGGCGGGGAGCTGTTTTTT
.,.,TRBJ1-4,TRBV15,CATSRGGSTNEKLFF,TGTGCCACCAGCAGAGGAGGGTCAACTAATGAAAAACTGTTTTTT
.,.,TRBJ2-3,TRBV24-1,CATSDSRDNTDTQYF,TGTGCCACCAGTGATTCCCGGGACAACACAGATACGCAGTATTTT
.,TRBD1,TRBJ1-1,TRBV29-1,CSVERWLSWDSPEAFF,TGCAGCGTTGAAAGGTGGCTCAGTTGGGACAGCCCCGAAGCTTTCTTT
.,.,TRBJ2-4,TRBV6-5,CASSEQDKNIQYF,TGTGCCAGCAGTGAACAGGACAAAAACATTCAGTACTTC
.,.,TRBJ1-1,TRBV7-3,CASSSSGNTEAFF,TGTGCCAGCAGCTCATCAGGAAACACTGAAGCTTTCTTT
.,.,TRBJ2-4,TRBV5-1,CASSLSGSVAKNIQYF,TGCGCCAGCAGCTTGAGTGGGTCAGTAGCCAAAAACATTCAGTACTTC
.,.,TRBJ1-2,TRBV4-2,CASSQDPLKTRGDGYTF,TGTGCCAGCAGCCAAGACCCCCTCAAGACAAGGGGCGATGGCTACACCTTC
few,.,TRBJ2-3,TRBV7-2,CASSLVHRDLNGLSTDTQYF,TGTGCCAGCAGCTTAGTCCACAGGGACCTGAATGGGTTGAGCACAGATACGCAGTATTTT
.,TRBD2,TRBJ2-3,TRBV7-2,CASSLPAGGPSTDTQYF,TGTGCCAGCAGCTTACCGGCGGGGGGCCCGAGCACAGATACGCAGTATTTT
few,TRBD2,TRBJ2-3,TRBV6-5,CASSTGLGGDTQYF,TGTGCCAGCAGTACGGGACTAGGGGGGGATACGCAGTATTTT
.,TRBD2,TRBJ2-5,TRBV7-6,CASSLITSVQETQYF,TGTGCCAGCAGCTTGATTACTAGCGTCCAAGAGACCCAGTACTTC
.,TRBD2,TRBJ2-1,TRBV6-5,CASSLLAGNNEQFF,TGTGCCAGCAGTTTACTAGCGGGGAACAATGAGCAGTTCTTC
.,.,TRBJ2-7,TRBV3-1,CASSPMQGVREQYF,TGTGCCAGCAGCCCCATGCAGGGAGTGCGAGAGCAGTACTTC
.,TRBD1,TRBJ1-2,TRBV4-3,CASSQEGGRQAGYTF,TGCGCCAGCAGCCAAGAAGGGGGCAGGCAGGCTGGCTACACCTTC
few,TRBD1,TRBJ2-2,TRBV29-1,CSVRTGVLTGELFF,TGCAGCGTGCGTACAGGGGTGTTGACCGGGGAGCTGTTTTTT
few,.,TRBJ1-2,TRBV4-1,CASSQGVGANYGYTF,TGCGCCAGCAGCCAAGGCGTAGGCGCTAACTATGGCTACACCTTC
.,.,TRBJ1-1,TRBV4-1,CASSRQTPGFTEAFF,TGCGCCAGCAGCCGCCAGACTCCGGGGTTCACTGAAGCTTTCTTT
many,.,TRBJ2-5,TRBV12-3/TRBV12-4,CASSLGRIQETQYF,TGTGCCAGCAGTTTGGGCAGGATTCAAGAGACCCAGTACTTC
.,TRBD1,TRBJ2-7,TRBV7-9,CASSLSGTGEMGEQYF,TGTGCCAGCAGCTTATCCGGGACAGGGGAGATGGGCGAGCAGTACTTC
.,.,TRBJ2-5,TRBV12-3/TRBV12-4,CASSPPEDTPGTQYF,TGTGCCAGCAGTCCCCCCGAGGACACCCCAGGGACCCAGTACTTC
few,.,TRBJ2-7,TRBV5-8,CASSLGQTDEQYF,TGTGCCAGCAGCTTGGGACAGACGGACGAGCAGTACTTC
.,.,TRBJ2-2,TRBV3-1,CASSQTTPGELFF,TGTGCCAGCAGCCAGACCACGCCCGGGGAGCTGTTTTTT
.,.,TRBJ2-5,TRBV4-2,CASSQDTKETQYF,TGTGCCAGCAGCCAAGACACCAAAGAGACCCAGTACTTC
.,TRBD1,TRBJ1-6,TRBV7-2,CASRSGTGGSPLHF,TGTGCCAGCCGCAGTGGGACAGGGGGTTCACCCCTCCACTTT
many,.,TRBJ2-3,TRBV7-9,CASSLMGGTDTQYF,TGTGCCAGCAGCTTAATGGGGGGCACAGATACGCAGTATTTT
.,TRBD1,TRBJ2-7,TRBV13,CASSLVPRGPNEQYF,TGTGCCAGCAGCTTAGTCCCCAGGGGGCCAAACGAGCAGTACTTC
few,.,TRBJ1-6,TRBV28,CASSRGSPLHF,TGTGCCAGCAGTCGAGGATCTCCCCTCCACTTT
.,.,TRBJ2-7,TRBV29-1,CSVGVGGHEQYF,TGCAGCGTTGGCGTGGGGGGGCACGAGCAGTACTTC
.,.,TRBJ2-5,TRBV27,CASSPVAQETQYF,TGTGCCAGCAGTCCGGTAGCACAAGAGACCCAGTACTTC
.,TRBD1,TRBJ1-6,TRBV6-2/TRBV6-3,CASSYLQGAHSPLHF,TGTGCCAGCAGTTACTTGCAGGGGGCTCATTCACCCCTCCACTTT
.,.,TRBJ2-1,TRBV6-1,CASSEAWGGGEQFF,TGTGCCAGCAGTGAAGCTTGGGGGGGCGGTGAGCAGTTCTTC
.,.,TRBJ2-5,TRBV5-1,CASSLDGLSQETQYF,TGCGCCAGCAGCTTGGACGGGTTAAGCCAAGAGACCCAGTACTTC
few,.,TRBJ2-6,TRBV7-8,CASSLGWAAGANVLTF,TGTGCCAGCAGCTTAGGCTGGGCTGCTGGGGCCAACGTCCTGACTTTC
.,TRBD1,TRBJ2-3,TRBV24-1,CATSGGTGGSTGTQYF,TGTGCCACCAGTGGTGGGACAGGGGGGAGCACAGGTACGCAGTATTTT
few,TRBD1,TRBJ1-2,TRBV7-9,CASSGTGPAYGYTF,TGTGCCAGCAGCGGGACAGGTCCCGCCTATGGCTACACCTTC
.,TRBD2,TRBJ2-7,TRBV7-2,CASSPVSGGAYEQYF,TGTGCCAGCAGCCCGGTTAGCGGGGGGGCCTACGAGCAGTACTTC
.,TRBD1,TRBJ2-1,TRBV11-3,CASNQGVGEQFF,TGTGCCAGCAACCAGGGGGTGGGTGAGCAGTTCTTC
.,.,TRBJ1-5,TRBV5-1,CASSWEGRAPNQPQHF,TGCGCCAGCAGCTGGGAGGGTAGGGCCCCCAATCAGCCCCAGCATTTT
.,.,TRBJ2-3,TRBV6-5,CASRIGEWGTDTQYF,TGTGCCAGCAGGATAGGGGAGTGGGGCACAGATACGCAGTATTTT
few,TRBD2,TRBJ2-3,TRBV7-2,CASSLGTSATDTQYF,TGTGCCAGCAGCTTGGGGACTAGCGCCACAGATACGCAGTATTTT
.,TRBD2,TRBJ2-5,TRBV15,CATSGTSGGVEETQYF,TGTGCCACGAGCGGGACTAGCGGGGGGGTAGAAGAGACCCAGTACTTC
.,TRBD1,TRBJ1-2,TRBV5-4,CASSLGQGAPSGYGYTF,TGTGCCAGCAGCTTGGGACAGGGGGCTCCCTCAGGCTATGGCTACACCTTC
.,TRBD2,TRBJ2-1,TRBV10-3,CAISGTRAGDEQFF,TGTGCCATCAGCGGGACTAGAGCCGGTGATGAGCAGTTCTTC
few,.,TRBJ1-3,TRBV6-2/TRBV6-3,CASSHGSTGNTIYF,TGTGCCAGCAGCCACGGGTCCACCGGAAACACCATATATTTT
few,TRBD2,TRBJ2-7,TRBV15,CATGTSGGTRQYF,TGTGCCACCGGGACTAGCGGGGGGACTCGGCAGTACTTC